Listed here are 6 T cell receptor beta chains from one sample, sequenced in a study of blood T cell repertoires in COVID-19 (dated by TCRdb to 2018 to 2021). Libraries were made using the immunoSEQ multiplex PCR assay. TCRdb mirrors the immuneACCESS table, restricted to in-frame sequences. Some clones are absent from its copies; in checked studies, under half trace to an unresolved V gene, and the reason for the others is unknown. The sample data list 250,000 to 350,000 clones, and 86% of these were observed just once. The ten largest clones capture 2.5% to 3% of the sample. Input material: peripheral blood. The receptors come from a woman in her twenties or thirties with active or convalescent COVID-19.

Comment on this clone: At one end the junction does not follow the germline gene, possibly because of a read error. J is TRBJ1-2 and V is TRBV6-4, with D unresolved. CDR3 length: 10 residues. Germline assignment: CDR1 MRHNA and CDR2 SNTAGT. The CDR3 region has the DNA TGTGCCAGCAGGGCGGTCTTGAAGACTTTC. Protein product: CASRAVLKTF.

The rearrangement uses TRBV19 and TRBJ1-1; possibly TRBD1 for D (6 bases). Germline V gene lookup returns CDR1 LNHDA and CDR2 SQIVND (reference sequence). The CDR3 runs to 13 residues. V gave up 1 base and J gave up 10 bases, with 13 bases separating them. CDR3 sequence reads: CASSIGRGFRAFF. Written as DNA, the CDR3 is TGTGCCAGTAGTATAGGAAGGGGGTTCCGAGCTTTCTTT.

The chain combines TRBV7-9 with TRBJ1-2; D remains ambiguous. The CDR3 is made up of 13 amino acids. The V and J ends lost 2 bases and 8 bases respectively, with 12 bases between them. From germline, CDR1 is SEHNR and CDR2 FQNEAQ (reference sequence). CDR3 DNA: TGTGCCAGCAGCTTATCTCCGGGGAGAGGCTACACCTTC. Protein product: CASSLSPGRGYTF.

This clone was seen a handful of times. The chain joins TRBV9 to TRBJ1-1; D is unresolved. Germline V gene sequence: CDR1 SGDLS, CDR2 YYNGEE. Trimming stripped 1 base from V and 8 bases from J, with 15 bases between. The CDR3 consists of 14 residues. The CDR3 is CASSVIPEGGEAFF. CDR3 coding DNA: TGTGCCAGCAGCGTAATCCCGGAAGGAGGGGAAGCTTTCTTT.

This chain uses TRBV19 with TRBJ1-2; D call uncertain. This CDR3 has 15 amino acids. CDR1 LNHDA and CDR2 SQIVND come from the germline V gene (reference sequence). Trimming stripped 3 bases from V and 0 bases from J, with 11 bases between. The CDR3 region is CASSIRGEANYGYTF. In DNA form, the CDR3 reads TGTGCCAGTAGTATTCGGGGAGAAGCTAACTATGGCTACACCTTC.

The rearrangement links TRBV19 to TRBJ1-5; D gene uncertain. This CDR3 region has 15 residues. The germline V and J ends were trimmed by 3 bases and 0 bases, with 9 bases remaining between them. In germline, CDR1 is LNHDA, CDR2 SQIVND (reference sequence). CDR3 bases: TGTGCCAGTAGTATGACACTTAATAGCAATCAGCCCCAGCATTTT. Amino acids: CASSMTLNSNQPQHF.